The source of this TCR beta chain is a study of T cell responses to AZD1222 COVID-19 vaccine. TCRdb's copy holds only in-frame clones and misses some; the assay was immunoSEQ multiplex PCR. Here the sample spans around 270,000 clones, around 93% being singletons. The V gene lost 7 bases and the J gene lost 4 bases, with 13 bases spanning the gap. Germline values: CDR1 KGHDR, CDR2 SFDVKD. The CDR3 totals 14 residues. This specimen was peripheral blood, taken 28 days after the second AZD1222 dose. This sequence joins TRBV24-1 and TRBJ2-1; D possibly corresponds to TRBD2 (6 bases). The receptor comes from an adult who received the AZD1222 COVID-19 vaccine. The CDR3 sequence is CATRDAGPYNEQFF. The CDR3 DNA reads as TGTGCCACCAGGGACGCGGGGCCGTACAATGAGCAGTTCTTC.